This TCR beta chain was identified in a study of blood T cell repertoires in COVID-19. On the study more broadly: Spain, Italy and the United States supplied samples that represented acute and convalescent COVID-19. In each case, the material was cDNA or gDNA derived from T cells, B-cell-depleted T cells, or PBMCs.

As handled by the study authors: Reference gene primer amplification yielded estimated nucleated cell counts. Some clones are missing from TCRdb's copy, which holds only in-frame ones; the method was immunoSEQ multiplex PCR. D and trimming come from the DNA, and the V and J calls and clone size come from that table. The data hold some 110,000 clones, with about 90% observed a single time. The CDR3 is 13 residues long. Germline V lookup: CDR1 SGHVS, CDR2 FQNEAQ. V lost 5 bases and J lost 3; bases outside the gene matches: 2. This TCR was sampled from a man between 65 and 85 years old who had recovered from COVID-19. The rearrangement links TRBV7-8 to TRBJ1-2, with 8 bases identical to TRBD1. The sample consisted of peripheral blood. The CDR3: CASSRGQDYGYTF. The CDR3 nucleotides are TGTGCCAGCAGCCGGGGACAGGACTATGGCTACACCTTC. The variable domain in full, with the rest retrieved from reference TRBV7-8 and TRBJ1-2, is GAGVSQSPRYKVAKRGQDVALRCDPISGHVSLFWYQQALGQGPEFLTYFQNEAQLDKSGLPSDRFFAERPEGSVSTLKIQRTQQEDSAVYLCASSRGQDYGYTFGSGTRLTVV.